Below, one T cell receptor beta chain is given with its context. The data originate from a study of CD8 T cells in Susac syndrome. CDR1 and CDR2 (germline): MNHEY, SMNVEV (reference sequence). The V end lost 5 bases, the J end lost 5 bases, and 12 bases lay between the germline ends. The CDR3 runs 13 residues. RNA totalling 0.5 to 1 ug underwent reverse transcription with random hexamers. Using its own MiXCR run on the immunoSEQ multiplex PCR reads, TCRdb lists one record per CDR3 protein. The sample has around 280,000 distinct CDR3 sequences; roughly 84% are singletons. Sequenced sample: CD8+ T cells from PBMCs. This TCR was sampled from a human donor with multiple sclerosis. The genes are TRBV27 and TRBJ2-5, with D perhaps TRBD2 (6 bases). CDR3 in amino acids: CASSRYGGETQYF. Written as DNA, the CDR3 is TGTGCCAGCAGTCGATATGGGGGGGAGACCCAGTACTTC.